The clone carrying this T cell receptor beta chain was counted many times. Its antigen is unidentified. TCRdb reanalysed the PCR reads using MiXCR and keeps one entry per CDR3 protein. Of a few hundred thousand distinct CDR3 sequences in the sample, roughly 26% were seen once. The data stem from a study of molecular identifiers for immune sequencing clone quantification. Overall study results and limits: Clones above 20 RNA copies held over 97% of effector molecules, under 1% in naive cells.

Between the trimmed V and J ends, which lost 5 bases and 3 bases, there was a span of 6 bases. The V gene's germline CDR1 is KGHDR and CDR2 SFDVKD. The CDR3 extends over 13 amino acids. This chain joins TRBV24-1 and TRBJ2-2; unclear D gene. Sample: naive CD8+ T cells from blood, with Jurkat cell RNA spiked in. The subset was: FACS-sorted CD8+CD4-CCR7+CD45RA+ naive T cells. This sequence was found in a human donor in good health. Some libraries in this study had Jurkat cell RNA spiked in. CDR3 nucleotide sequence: TGTGCCACCAGTGGGTACGACACCGGGGAGCTGTTTTTT. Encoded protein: CATSGYDTGELFF.